This T cell receptor (beta chain) appears in the sequencing data of a study of cytomegalovirus exposure and HLA in healthy donors (dated by TCRdb to about 2017). As for the study more broadly: The 500 to 800 repertoires of the first cohort and the roughly 110 validation repertoires were produced on the same platform, according to a later analysis. Besides the first cohort of around 670 subjects, a separate validation cohort made up of 95 to 150 different subjects was used. The aim of the study was to test whether cataloging public T cell receptors could identify signatures of past pathogen exposure. High-throughput TCR immunosequencing, statistical association of individual TCRs with disease status, and machine learning were combined to predict cytomegalovirus infection status.

The V end loses 1 base and the J end loses 1 base, and a stretch of 8 bases separates them. The CDR3 contains 14 residues, cysteine and phenylalanine counted. The entry retains the CDR3 DNA only, 42 bases that are in frame from base 1. Based on the germline V gene, the CDR1 and CDR2 sequences are SNHLY and FYNNEI. The donors were included in the validation cohort of some 120 subjects, a group kept apart from the roughly 670-subject first cohort. The protocol used for the library was the immunoSEQ multiplex PCR assay. The study's own analysis went as follows. A statistical classification framework was built to diagnose cytomegalovirus status from the catalog of TCR beta chain sequences. This immuneACCESS table, as held by TCRdb, lists in-frame sequences with V and J called but not all clones. Of the missing ones, under half trace to an unresolved V gene in checked studies; the others have no known cause. V and J calls and clone size are those listed in that table; D and trimming were worked out from the DNA. The table for this sample lists roughly 58,000 clones; approximately 92% of them were counted only once. The ten largest clones take up about 3% of the sample.

Overall results and qualifications from the work: A total of 150 or so TCR beta chains were listed by the study as associated with cytomegalovirus. A later analysis had no HLA typing for the validation cohort, so co-occurrence there was scored across all 110 or so repertoires. Most TCR sequences were seen in very few donors, while some public TCRs were found in many individuals. In both the original and validation cohorts, the classifier was reported to diagnose cytomegalovirus status with high specificity and sensitivity. The authors suggested that the approach could potentially be generalized to other disease states and immunological phenotypes. In a later analysis, TCRs clustered in the first cohort were found to also tend to co-occur in the 120 or so validation repertoires, with approximately 95% of cluster scores above 0. A few of the identified cytomegalovirus-associated TCR beta chains were confirmed in vitro to be specific for cytomegalovirus antigens.

On this clone itself: No antigen is known for it. No base quality values were provided; no much bigger clone lies one nucleotide off.

The receptor was isolated from a man aged 18 to 29 in good health and CMV-seronegative. This chain is built from TRBV2 and TRBJ2-7, with the identity of the D gene unclear. Sequencing input: PBMCs. The DNA is as follows: TGTGCCAGCAGTGAAGTAGATCTTTCCTACGAGCAGTACTTC. This gives the protein CASSEVDLSYEQYF.